These T cell receptor beta chains were read from a single sample in a study of T-cell memory formation after mild COVID-19. TCRdb redid the calling of the 5' RACE reads with MiXCR, one entry per CDR3 protein. The table has approximately 450,000 distinct CDR3 sequences, 15% to 20% seen once. Sequenced sample: PBMCs or a T cell subset sorted from them (not recorded which). These receptors were collected from an adult woman who had mild COVID-19 (a few samples of this study predate the infection). Cell type and time point are not known. Each CDR3 is given with its conserved first and last residue. The order of the fields is J gene, V gene, CDR3 protein.

J: TRBJ2-1
V: TRBV5-1
CDR3: CASSLVPTSGKGYEQFF

J: TRBJ2-2
V: TRBV6-6
CDR3: CASSYGVTGELFF

J: TRBJ2-5
V: TRBV4-1
CDR3: CASSQMLPETQYF

J: TRBJ2-1
V: TRBV13
CDR3: CASSPGTYTTEQFF

J: TRBJ2-4
V: TRBV20-1
CDR3: CSARSLDSQWDIQYF

J: TRBJ1-5
V: TRBV19
CDR3: CASSIGGQGNQPQHF

J: TRBJ1-3
V: TRBV30
CDR3: CAWRALGQRNTIYF

J: TRBJ2-7
V: TRBV12-3/TRBV12-4
CDR3: CASSPTSGRAEQYF

J: TRBJ1-1
V: TRBV12-3/TRBV12-4
CDR3: CASSLGGFGEKWNTEAFF

J: TRBJ2-1
V: TRBV2
CDR3: CASRTGQGAYNEQFF

J: TRBJ2-3
V: TRBV7-8
CDR3: CASSLRGYTDTQYF

J: TRBJ2-2
V: TRBV12-3/TRBV12-4
CDR3: CATKYGGTGELFF

J: TRBJ1-4
V: TRBV29-1
CDR3: CSVGQGGNEKLFF

J: TRBJ2-2
V: TRBV20-1
CDR3: CSALGLAGIRNTGELFF

J: TRBJ2-7
V: TRBV6-5
CDR3: CASQTGGTKYEQYF

J: TRBJ2-5
V: TRBV29-1
CDR3: CSAGRPQETQYF

J: TRBJ2-7
V: TRBV30
CDR3: CAWSSVPGLVQDHF

J: TRBJ1-1
V: TRBV21-1
CDR3: CASSMWGQGALCGTTEAFF

J: TRBJ2-5
V: TRBV7-7
CDR3: CASSIQGSHFSF

J: TRBJ2-5
V: TRBV7-2
CDR3: CASGRETQYF

J: TRBJ2-1
V: TRBV7-6
CDR3: CASRLIAGDHYNEQFF

J: TRBJ2-5
V: TRBV4-3
CDR3: CASSQDANKETQYF

J: TRBJ2-5
V: TRBV4-3
CDR3: CASSQSPDSQETQYF

J: TRBJ2-2
V: TRBV12-3/TRBV12-4
CDR3: CASRGFAELFF

J: TRBJ2-1
V: TRBV15
CDR3: CATSRDRAGSYNEQFF

J: TRBJ2-5
V: TRBV11-2
CDR3: CASGGIGGVVVETQYF

J: TRBJ1-2
V: TRBV5-1
CDR3: CASSPPASYGYTF

J: TRBJ1-5
V: TRBV24-1
CDR3: CATAGQAFNQPQHF

J: TRBJ2-6
V: TRBV18
CDR3: CASSLQGTGANVLTF

J: TRBJ2-1
V: TRBV2
CDR3: CASRSSEYNEQFF

J: TRBJ1-2
V: TRBV7-7
CDR3: CASSLTHYGYTF

J: TRBJ1-2
V: TRBV5-4
CDR3: CASSQDTFGYTF

J: TRBJ2-5
V: TRBV5-1
CDR3: CASSVLPGQIETQYF

J: TRBJ2-7
V: TRBV11-2
CDR3: CASSLTGLGFSYEQYF

J: TRBJ2-7
V: TRBV6-2/TRBV6-3
CDR3: CASSYSPGTYEQYF

J: TRBJ2-1
V: TRBV7-2
CDR3: CASSFSKSSYNEQFF

J: TRBJ1-4
V: TRBV12-3/TRBV12-4
CDR3: CASRSEGAGDEKLFF